This T cell receptor (beta chain) originates from a study of Ad26.COV2.S vaccination and SARS-CoV-2 variants (dated by TCRdb to about 2021). For context, the study as a whole: Donors in the vaccine arm were drawn from COV1001, a phase I-IIa trial of Ad26.COV2.S in healthy adults that was multicentre, randomized, double-blind and placebo-controlled. Participants in the trial were split at random into five groups of five each, receiving low-dose or high-dose Ad26.COV2.S once or twice, or else placebo on both occasions. The specificity and breadth of SARS-CoV-2-reactive T cell receptors after Ad26.COV2.S vaccination were assessed by TCRbeta repertoire sequencing. Investigators remained blinded to trial group allocation during experiments and outcome assessment. Ad26.COV2.S was administered intramuscularly at a dose of 5x10^10 or 1x10^11 viral particles, either as one shot or as two shots given 56 days apart. The TCR-sequenced set comprised around 30 samples: about 19 Ad26.COV2.S vaccine recipients, 5 placebo recipients and 8 SARS-CoV-2 convalescent individuals. On the study overall, not on this receptor specifically: Compared with placebo recipients, Ad26.COV2.S recipients showed higher spike-specific TCR breadth (P = 0.0014). Vaccine and placebo recipients had similar non-spike TCR breadth, a finding consistent with the vaccine containing only spike. After vaccination, substantial breadth of spike-specific CD8+ and CD4+ T cell responses was reported. The study was not powered for comparison of responses between vaccine doses or regimens. It was noted by the authors that total T cell responses may have been underestimated by the TCR breadth and depth analyses.

What this sample's treatment or condition label stands for: about 20 received Ad26.COV2.S at low or high dose, single or two shots; several received placebo; per-sample allocation not given. For vaccine and placebo recipients, the sequenced repertoires came from samples collected on day 63 after the first injection. Between 29 July and 7 August 2020, Cohort 1b enrolled approximately 26 adults aged 18-55 years at one site in Boston, USA. Ad26.COV2.S was a replication-incompetent adenovirus type 26 vector expressing a prefusion-stabilized SARS-CoV-2 spike protein from the original Wuhan strain. The immunoSEQ Assay was the method used to sequence TCRbeta CDR3 regions. After extraction, genomic DNA underwent amplification by bias-controlled multiplex PCR, followed by high-throughput sequencing. As for how the authors treated the data: To quantify the absolute abundance of each unique TCRbeta CDR3 region, sequences were collapsed and filtered. T cell fraction was estimated by normalization of TCRbeta template counts to usable DNA, with usable DNA being measured through amplification of reference genes present in all nucleated cells. Repertoire TCRs were annotated as SARS-CoV-2-specific when V gene, CDR3 amino acid sequence and J gene were exactly matched to a known reactive TCR set. MIRA supplied the reference SARS-CoV-2 TCR set, which was filtered for enrichment in COVID-19-positive ImmuneCODE repertoires so that public or cross-reactive TCRs were removed. Using the MIRA antigens, annotated TCRs were further analysed by specific ORF or by position within an ORF. Depth was the summed frequency of annotated unique rearrangements, while breadth was defined as annotated unique rearrangements over total unique productive rearrangements. Two-sided Wilcoxon rank-sum tests were used to compare TCR breadth between groups. Held by TCRdb, this immuneACCESS table contains in-frame sequences only and omits some clones. Under half of the omission traces to an unresolved V gene where checked; the cause of the rest is unknown. For V, J and clone size, that table is used; D and trimming come from the DNA. A total of roughly 400,000 clones appear in this sample, 90% of them only once. In total, the top ten clones hold more than 3.5% of the sample.

In regard to this clone: Its antigen specificity is not known. No clone much larger than this one lies a single base away; base qualities are absent.

The cysteine opens and the phenylalanine closes a CDR3 of 13 amino acids. The kept DNA is CDR3 alone, 39 bases in frame from the first base. CDR1 and CDR2, looked up from the germline V gene, are MDHEN and SYDVKM. The V and J ends are trimmed by 11 bases and 1 base, leaving 14 bases between them. This TCR was recovered from a person between 18 and 60 years old who received the Ad26.COV2.S COVID-19 vaccine or a placebo. Rearrangement joined TRBV28 to TRBJ2-5, with no confidently assigned D gene. This material consisted of peripheral blood, taken in a trial of Ad26.COV2.S vaccine versus placebo. The CDR3 protein: CAVLDRVQETQYF. The sequenced DNA is TGTGCCGTCCTGGACCGAGTCCAAGAGACCCAGTACTTC. The CDR3 plus the reference TRBV28 and TRBJ2-5 genes for the other parts give the full variable domain: DVKVTQSSRYLVKRTGEKVFLECVQDMDHENMFWYRQDPGLGLRLIYFSYDVKMKEKGDIPEGYSVSREKKERFSLILESASTNQTSMYLCAVLDRVQETQYFGPGTRLLVL.